The source of this T cell receptor beta chain is a study of blood T cell repertoires in COVID-19. Germline values: CDR1 MNHEY, CDR2 SMNVEV (reference sequence). The ends lost 6 bases at V and 2 bases at J; junction bases unmatched: 3. The CDR3 has 13 amino acids. Measured with immunoSEQ multiplex PCR; TCRdb has only the in-frame clones, and not every one. The sample holds over 65,000 clones, around 86% seen once. Sequenced: peripheral blood. The chain joins TRBV27 to TRBJ2-7; the match to TRBD1 covers 8 bases. The receptor's source is a man in his fifties with active or convalescent COVID-19. The CDR3 sequence is CASRRTGTYEQYF. For the CDR3, the DNA is TGTGCCAGCAGGCGGACAGGGACCTACGAGCAGTACTTC.